A single sample gave rise to the 21 T cell receptor beta chains below, sequenced in a study of vaccination effects on CD4 cells after COVID-19. Here immunoSEQ multiplex PCR was the method, and the copy in TCRdb shows in-frame clones only, minus some. The table shows about 27,000 clones, with approximately 83% occurring only once. For these receptors, no antigen is known. ViraFEST used viral peptide pools to expand antigen-specific CD4+ T cells before sequencing. Investigators separated out CD4+ T cells once approximately 11 days of culture had passed. Participants were vaccinated with two doses of either the BNT162b2 or mRNA-1273 vaccine. The sample in question was CD4+ T cells from PBMCs cultured with HCoV-NL63 spike peptides, obtained after COVID-19 vaccination. These receptor sequences come from a human donor who received a COVID-19 vaccine. Some clones in this sample may be carry-over from other donors' samples.

This chain uses TRBV24-1 with TRBJ2-1; D perhaps matches TRBD2 (6 bases). Germline loops: CDR1 KGHDR, CDR2 SFDVKD. The length of the CDR3 is 17 residues. The V and J ends lost 3 bases and 1 base respectively, with 15 bases between them. The CDR3 DNA sequence: TGTGCCACCAGTGATCACCCGGGACTTGGATCCTACAATGAGCAGTTCTTC. Its protein is CATSDHPGLGSYNEQFF.

This clone turned up a few times. The J gene is TRBJ2-7, the V gene TRBV30; D perhaps matches TRBD2 (5 bases). The CDR3 has 12 amino acids. V was shortened by 0 bases and J by 5 bases, with 8 bases between the two germline ends. Germline V gene data show CDR1 as GTSNPN and CDR2 as SVGIG (reference sequence). CDR3 DNA sequence: TGTGCCTGGAGTGTCGGGGTGAACGAGCAGTACGTC. This encodes CAWSVGVNEQYV.

This clone turned up a few times. This rearrangement joins TRBV4-1 to TRBJ1-5; possibly TRBD1 for D (5 bases). V was shortened by 3 bases and J by 10 bases, with 16 bases between the two germline ends. The CDR3 contains 14 residues. Per the germline V gene, CDR1 is MGHRA and CDR2 is YSYEKL. CDR3 sequence: CASSQSTAEKPQHF. The CDR3 DNA follows: TGCGCCAGCAGCCAGTCGACAGCGGAAAAACCCCAGCATTTT.

The chain uses TRBV19 and TRBJ1-5, with D uncertain. CDR3 size: 13 residues. Looked up from germline, CDR1 is LNHDA and CDR2 is SQIVND (reference sequence). Trimming cost V 2 bases and J 9 bases, with 11 bases left between them. CDR3 in amino acids: CASSIPHSGPQHF. CDR3 coding DNA: TGTGCCAGTAGTATACCCCATTCCGGGCCCCAGCATTTT. The full variable domain, with the rest looked up from reference TRBV19 and TRBJ1-5, is DGGITQSPKYLFRKEGQNVTLSCEQNLNHDAMYWYRQDPGQGLRLIYYSQIVNDFQKGDIAEGYSVSREKKESFPLTVTSAQKNPTAFYLCASSIPHSGPQHFGDGTRLSIL.

The chain's CDR3 is CASSSSPSAAIEKLFF. The DNA of the CDR3 is TGTGCCAGCAGCTCCAGCCCCTCGGCGGCAATTGAAAAACTGTTTTTT. This rearrangement joins TRBV9 to TRBJ1-4; D remains unclear. The CDR3 sequence is 16 residues long. In germline, CDR1 is SGDLS, CDR2 YYNGEE. Deletions cut 4 bases from V and 7 bases from J, with 20 bases between.

The rearrangement uses TRBV5-1 and TRBJ2-1; 8 nucleotides match TRBD2. The V segment lost 4 bases and the J segment 5 bases; nucleotides outside the gene matches: 2. The CDR3 sequence is 13 residues long. CDR1 SGHRS and CDR2 YFSETQ come from the germline V gene. In DNA form, the CDR3 reads TGCGCCAGCAGCCGGGGGGGACACAATGAGCAGTTCTTC. Its protein product is CASSRGGHNEQFF.

In this sample, this clone turned up a few times. The chain links TRBV6-6 to TRBJ2-6; D remains ambiguous. This CDR3 comprises 14 residues. Trimming stripped 5 bases from V and 4 bases from J, with 9 bases between. Germline V gene sequence: CDR1 MNHNY, CDR2 SVGAGI (reference sequence). The CDR3 nucleotides read TGTGCCAGCAGTCAAGACATCGGGGCCAACGTCCTGACTTTC. Residues: CASSQDIGANVLTF.

The chain links TRBV24-1 to TRBJ2-5, with 14 bases aligning to TRBD2. The J segment lost 2 bases and the V segment lost 3 bases, leaving 4 bases of the junction unmatched. Germline assignment: CDR1 KGHDR and CDR2 SFDVKD. The CDR3 is 17 residues long. The CDR3 loop reads CATSDPGLAGEQETQYF. The CDR3 DNA sequence: TGTGCCACCAGTGATCCGGGACTAGCGGGGGAGCAAGAGACCCAGTACTTC.

The chain uses TRBV7-3 and TRBJ2-1, with TRBD2 identical over 7 bases. The CDR3 runs 14 residues. In germline, CDR1 is SGHTA, CDR2 FQGTGA. The junction had 6 bases not matched to a gene; V was cut back by 5 bases and J by 5 bases. The CDR3, as DNA: TGTGCCAGCAGCCCCGGGACTATAAACAATGAGCAGTTCTTC. It yields the protein CASSPGTINNEQFF.

The chain joins TRBV28 to TRBJ1-2; possible D gene TRBD1, 6 bases. The CDR3 has 14 residues. With 2 bases removed from V and 2 bases from J, the gap between germline ends came to 9 bases. In germline, CDR1 is MDHEN, CDR2 SYDVKM. The CDR3 here is CASSLRQENYGYTF. CDR3 sequence (DNA): TGTGCCAGCAGTTTACGACAGGAAAACTATGGCTACACCTTC.

The V call is TRBV4-3, the J call TRBJ2-1; 7 nucleotides agree with TRBD1. This CDR3 has 16 residues. V trimming: 0 bases; J trimming: 7 bases; junction bases outside the gene matches: 9. Per germline, CDR1 LGHNA and CDR2 YSLEER. DNA of the CDR3: TGCGCCAGCAGCCAAGAATCCGGGGACAGAATTAATGAGCAGTTCTTC. This translates into CASSQESGDRINEQFF.

This rearrangement joins TRBV19 to TRBJ1-5, with D hard to call. The CDR3 runs 14 residues. Germline CDR1 reads LNHDA; CDR2 reads SQIVND (reference sequence). V was shortened by 4 bases and J by 8 bases, with 15 bases between the two germline ends. DNA of the CDR3: TGTGCCAGTAGTAGTGGGTCAGTGGGAAAGCCCCAGCATTTT. Encoded protein: CASSSGSVGKPQHF.

The genes are TRBV6-1 and TRBJ2-7, with 8 nucleotides matching TRBD1. The CDR3 is 13 residues long. V lost 6 bases to trimming and J lost 2 bases; unmatched junction nucleotides: 3. CDR1 MNHNS and CDR2 SASEGT come from the germline V gene. In DNA, the CDR3 is TGTGCCAGCAGCCAGGACAGGGCCTACGAGCAGTACGTC. As protein: CASSQDRAYEQYV.

The J gene is TRBJ1-2, the V gene TRBV3-1 (or the pseudogene TRBV3-2); D is unclear. The CDR3 extends over 14 amino acids. Per germline, CDR1 LGHDT and CDR2 YNNKEL (reference sequence). Trimming took 1 base from V and 1 from J, leaving 7 bases between them. The CDR3 spells CASSQGGSNYGYTF. The CDR3 DNA reads as TGTGCCAGCAGCCAAGGCGGCAGTAACTATGGCTACACCTTC.

This clone is a singleton in its sample. V and J are TRBV7-9 and TRBJ2-3; possibly TRBD1 or TRBD2 for D (5 bases each). CDR3 length: 14 amino acids. V was clipped by 0 bases and J by 6 bases, with 10 bases between them. Germline CDR1 and CDR2: SEHNR and FQNEAQ (reference sequence). This CDR3 reads CASSLAGVGDTQYF. CDR3 bases: TGTGCCAGCAGCTTAGCGGGGGTCGGGGATACGCAGTATTTT.

The J gene is TRBJ1-1, the V gene TRBV5-1; D remains ambiguous. This CDR3 has 14 residues. With 2 bases removed from V and 5 bases from J, the gap between germline ends came to 13 bases. Germline assignment: CDR1 SGHRS and CDR2 YFSETQ. CDR3: CASSLRLSKTEAFF. In DNA, the CDR3 is TGCGCCAGCAGCTTAAGGCTGAGTAAGACTGAAGCTTTCTTT.

V gene TRBV2 combines with J gene TRBJ2-7, with a tentative D call TRBD1 (5 bases). V was pared by 2 bases and J by 1 base, with 9 bases between. This CDR3 is built from 14 residues. Looked up from germline, CDR1 is SNHLY and CDR2 is FYNNEI. CDR3 sequence: CASSEQGNSYEQYV. The CDR3 DNA follows: TGTGCCAGCAGTGAACAGGGTAATTCCTACGAGCAGTACGTC.

This chain joins TRBV7-2 and TRBJ1-3; D might be TRBD1 (6 bases). The ends were cut back, 1 base at V and 4 bases at J, with 14 bases in the middle. The CDR3 contains 16 residues. Per the germline V gene, CDR1 is SGHTA and CDR2 is FQGNSA. CDR3 sequence: CASSLGQQGGGNTIYF. The CDR3 DNA reads TGTGCCAGCAGCTTAGGGCAACAGGGAGGCGGAAACACCATATATTTT.

V usage is TRBV4-3 and J usage is TRBJ2-2, with D perhaps TRBD1 or TRBD2 (5 bases each). The CDR3 runs 20 residues. Germline V gene sequence: CDR1 LGHNA, CDR2 YSLEER. Trimming removed 0 bases at V and 6 bases at J, with 26 bases between. The CDR3 nucleotides are TGCGCCAGCAGCCAAGAATATTGGTCTAGAGGGGACCCCGTGGCCGGGGAGCTGTTTTTT. Translated: CASSQEYWSRGDPVAGELFF.

V and J are TRBV27 and TRBJ2-1, with a possible D match to TRBD1 (6 bases). CDR1 and CDR2 from the germline V gene are MNHEY and SMNVEV (reference sequence). V lost 2 bases and J 6 bases, leaving 11 bases between the germline ends. The length of the CDR3 is 14 residues. For the CDR3, the DNA is TGTGCCAGCAGTTTAGAGGGGGTAGGCAATGAGCAGTTCTTC. This sequence encodes CASSLEGVGNEQFF.

This clone has just one count. J is TRBJ2-2 and V is TRBV5-1; D is unclear. The CDR3 runs to 15 residues. V lost 0 bases to trimming and J lost 3 bases, with 9 bases between them. Germline CDR1 SGHRS, CDR2 YFSETQ. In DNA, the CDR3 is TGCGCCAGCAGCTTGGGTATCACAGACACCGGGGAGCTGTTTTTT. Translating it yields CASSLGITDTGELFF.